The entry below gives a single T cell receptor (beta chain) sequence along with its context. Amplified regions were TCR beta CDR3 sequences from RNA transcripts. The study used the HTBI primer set for a first-round RT-PCR of the TCR CDR3. MiXCR, applied by TCRdb to the multiplex PCR reads, yields one record per CDR3 protein. Of 640,000 or so distinct CDR3 sequences in the sample, approximately 14% were seen once. This record comes from a study of T cells in Graves' hyperthyroidism and ophthalmopathy. This CDR3 spans 15 amino acids. From germline, CDR1 is DFQATT and CDR2 SNEGSKA (reference sequence). V shed 0 bases and J shed 3 bases, with 15 bases lying between them.

This receptor was obtained from a woman under 30 with Graves' ophthalmopathy. The chain combines TRBV20-1 with TRBJ2-7; D possibly matches TRBD1 or TRBD2 (6 bases each). The sequenced sample was blood. CDR3 DNA: TGCAGTGCTAGAGATGCCCGAGGGGGGCACTACGAGCAGTACTTC. Amino acids: CSARDARGGHYEQYF.